This T cell receptor (beta chain) was sequenced in a study of shared clonotypes between healthy human individuals. Study-level background: The plates for each donor numbered three CD4 naive, three CD4 memory, two CD8 naive and one CD8 memory.

Sequencing was performed with immunoSEQ multiplex PCR; in TCRdb, only in-frame clones are kept and a portion is missing. The sample holds 1.6 million or so clones; 95% to 97% are singletons and the top ten take roughly 1.2%. Germline CDR1 and CDR2: SGDLS and YYNGEE. The CDR3 length is 14 residues. V shed 0 bases and J shed 2 bases, with 7 bases lying between them. The source is a man aged 25 to 40 in good health. V gene TRBV9 combines with J gene TRBJ2-3; D unclear. Sequencing input: naive CD4+ T cells sorted from blood. Subset noted: CD45RA+ positively selected. In DNA, the CDR3 is TGTGCCAGCAGCGTAGATTTTTACACAGATACGCAGTATTTT. It encodes CASSVDFYTDTQYF.